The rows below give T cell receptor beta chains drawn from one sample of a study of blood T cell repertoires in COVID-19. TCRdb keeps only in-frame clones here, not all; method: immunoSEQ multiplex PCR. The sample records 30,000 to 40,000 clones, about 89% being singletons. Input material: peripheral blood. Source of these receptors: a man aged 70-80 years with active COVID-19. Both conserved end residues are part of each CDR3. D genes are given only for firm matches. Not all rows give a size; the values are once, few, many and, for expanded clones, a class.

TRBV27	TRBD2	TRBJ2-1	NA	TGTGCCAGCAGAATATGGCTAGCGGGGAACAATGAGCAGTTCTTC	CASRIWLAGNNEQFF
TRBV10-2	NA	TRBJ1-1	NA	TGCGCCAGCCAAACCCAGATGAACACTGAAGCTTTCTTT	CASQTQMNTEAFF
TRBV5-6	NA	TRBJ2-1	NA	TGTGCCAGCAGCTTGATTGGAGCGGGTGGGCATGAGCAGTTCTTC	CASSLIGAGGHEQFF
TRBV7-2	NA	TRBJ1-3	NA	TGTGCCAGCAGCTCACCTGACAGCCCTCTCTCTGGAAACACCATATATTTT	CASSSPDSPLSGNTIYF
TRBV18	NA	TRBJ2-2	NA	TGTGCCAGCTCACCAGGCAGGGTCGGCGGGGAGCTGTTTTTT	CASSPGRVGGELFF
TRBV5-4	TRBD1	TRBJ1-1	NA	TGTGCCAGCAGCAGACAGGGACCCACTGAAGCTTTCTTT	CASSRQGPTEAFF
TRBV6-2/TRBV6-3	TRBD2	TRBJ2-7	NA	TGTGCCAGCAGCCCCCTCGGGGCGGGGGGCTACGAGCAGTACTTC	CASSPLGAGGYEQYF
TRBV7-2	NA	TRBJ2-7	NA	TGTGCCAGCAGCACCACGACAGGATACGAGCAGTACTTC	CASSTTTGYEQYF
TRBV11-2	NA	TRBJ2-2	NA	TGTGCCAGCAGCTTAGATCTGACAGAGCTGTTTTTT	CASSLDLTELFF
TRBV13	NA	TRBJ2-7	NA	TGTGCCAGCAGCCCCTCTCCAGGGCTTTACGAGCAGTACTTC	CASSPSPGLYEQYF
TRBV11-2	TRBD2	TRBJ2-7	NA	TGTGCCAGCAGCCTCCGGGGGGGTCAGGGTAGCTCCTACGAGCAGTACTTC	CASSLRGGQGSSYEQYF
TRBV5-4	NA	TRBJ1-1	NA	TGTGCCAGCAGCCTGGTCCTGGAGCCCACTGAAGCTTTCTTT	CASSLVLEPTEAFF
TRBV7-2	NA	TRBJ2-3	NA	TGTGCCAGCAGCTTAGCAGGGGCCGATACGCAGTATTTT	CASSLAGADTQYF
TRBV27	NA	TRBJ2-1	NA	TGTGCCAGCAGTAAAGACACAAACAATGAGCAGTTCTTC	CASSKDTNNEQFF
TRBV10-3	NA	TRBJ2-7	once	TGTGCCATCAGTGAGTCCGGACAGCCCTACGAGCAGTACTTC	CAISESGQPYEQYF
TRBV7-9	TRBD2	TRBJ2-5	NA	TGTGCCAGCAGCGGACTAGCGGGAGGGCCTGAGACCCAGTACTTC	CASSGLAGGPETQYF
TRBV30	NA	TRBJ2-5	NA	TGTGCCTGGAATCCCACAGGGATGGAGACCCAGTACTTC	CAWNPTGMETQYF
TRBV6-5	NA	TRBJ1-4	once	TGTGCCAGCAGGAGACAGCACGAAAATGAAAAACTGTTTTTT	CASRRQHENEKLFF
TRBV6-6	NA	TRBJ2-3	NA	TGTGCCAGCACTCAGACTAGATCAGATACGCAGTATTTT	CASTQTRSDTQYF
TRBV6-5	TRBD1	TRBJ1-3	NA	TGTGCCAGCAGTAAAAGGGGGACAGGGGACACCATATATTTT	CASSKRGTGDTIYF
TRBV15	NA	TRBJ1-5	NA	TGTGCCACCAGCAGAGTGCTCGGAGGCAATCAGCCCCAGCATTTT	CATSRVLGGNQPQHF
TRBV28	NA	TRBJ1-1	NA	TGTGCCAGCAGTCCACCCCAGCGGGCAGCTTTCTTT	CASSPPQRAAFF
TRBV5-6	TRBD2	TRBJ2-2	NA	TGTGCCAGCAGCTTGACTAGCGCTACTGGGGAGCTGTTTTTT	CASSLTSATGELFF
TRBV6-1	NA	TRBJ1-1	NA	TGTGCCAGCAGTGATGGAGCGGGGGCACGGGAAGCTTTCTTT	CASSDGAGAREAFF
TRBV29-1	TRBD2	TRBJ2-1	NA	TGCAGCGTTTCATCTAGCGGGTGGCGTGAGCAGTTCTTC	CSVSSSGWREQFF
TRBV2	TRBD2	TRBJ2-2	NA	TGTGCCAGCAGTGCTTGGACTAGCTCCGGGGAGCTGTTTTTT	CASSAWTSSGELFF
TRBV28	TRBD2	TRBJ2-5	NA	TGTGCCAGCAGTATAGCGGGAGGAGAGACCCAGTACTTC	CASSIAGGETQYF
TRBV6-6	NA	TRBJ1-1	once	TGTGCCAGCAGTTACATGGAGTTGAACACTGAAGCTTTCTTT	CASSYMELNTEAFF
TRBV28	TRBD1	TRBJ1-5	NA	TGTGCCAGCAGTCGAGCCAGGGGGAATCAGCCCCAGCATTTT	CASSRARGNQPQHF